The rows below give T cell receptor beta chains drawn from one sample of a study of blood T cell repertoires in COVID-19. This table comes from immunoSEQ multiplex PCR, and its TCRdb copy is limited to in-frame clones, with some not included. The sample carries fewer than 55,000 clones, 70% to 90% recorded once. Sequencing was done on a sample of peripheral blood. The source of these receptors is a man aged 45-60 years with active COVID-19. CDR3s include the opening cysteine and the closing phenylalanine or tryptophan. Fields, in order: D gene, V gene, clone size, J gene, CDR3 protein, CDR3 DNA. A D gene is named only where the DNA matches it firmly. Clone size is not always given. Where it is, it says once, few, many or a class for expanded clones.

d_call: TRBD1; v_call: TRBV10-3; clone_size: NA; j_call: TRBJ1-2; cdr3_aa: CAISGPPGGGYTF; cdr3_nt: TGTGCCATCAGCGGGCCTCCAGGGGGCGGCTACACCTTC
d_call: TRBD2; v_call: TRBV7-8; clone_size: NA; j_call: TRBJ2-3; cdr3_aa: CASSLEASGGTDTQYF; cdr3_nt: TGTGCCAGCAGCTTAGAGGCTAGCGGGGGTACAGATACGCAGTATTTT
d_call: TRBD2; v_call: TRBV5-5; clone_size: NA; j_call: TRBJ2-1; cdr3_aa: CASSKLAGVNEQFF; cdr3_nt: TGTGCCAGCAGCAAACTAGCGGGGGTCAATGAGCAGTTCTTC
d_call: TRBD2; v_call: TRBV9; clone_size: NA; j_call: TRBJ2-2; cdr3_aa: CASSVLSGRATGELFF; cdr3_nt: TGTGCCAGCAGCGTCCTAAGCGGGAGGGCAACCGGGGAGCTGTTTTTT
d_call: TRBD1; v_call: TRBV11-3; clone_size: NA; j_call: TRBJ2-5; cdr3_aa: CASSHPTGGVFMETQYF; cdr3_nt: TGTGCCAGCAGCCACCCGACAGGGGGCGTATTTATGGAGACCCAGTACTTC
d_call: TRBD1; v_call: TRBV4-2; clone_size: NA; j_call: TRBJ1-2; cdr3_aa: CASSQPQGAGGYTF; cdr3_nt: TGTGCCAGCAGCCAACCGCAGGGGGCGGGGGGCTACACCTTC
d_call: NA; v_call: TRBV7-7; clone_size: NA; j_call: TRBJ1-1; cdr3_aa: CASSFRMNTEAFF; cdr3_nt: TGTGCTAGCAGCTTCCGTATGAACACTGAAGCTTTCTTT
d_call: NA; v_call: TRBV7-8; clone_size: NA; j_call: TRBJ1-2; cdr3_aa: CASSLSLQAGYTF; cdr3_nt: TGTGCCAGCAGCTTAAGTCTCCAGGCTGGCTACACCTTC
d_call: NA; v_call: TRBV12-3/TRBV12-4; clone_size: once; j_call: TRBJ1-2; cdr3_aa: CASSLAWEAGYTF; cdr3_nt: TGTGCCAGCAGTTTAGCGTGGGAGGCTGGCTACACCTTC
d_call: NA; v_call: TRBV13; clone_size: NA; j_call: TRBJ1-6; cdr3_aa: CASSSIDSSYNSPLHF; cdr3_nt: TGTGCCAGCAGCTCGATAGACAGTAGCTATAATTCACCCCTCCACTTT
d_call: NA; v_call: TRBV6-1; clone_size: NA; j_call: TRBJ2-4; cdr3_aa: CASSEYRGAENIQYF; cdr3_nt: TGTGCCAGCAGTGAATATCGGGGAGCCGAAAACATTCAGTACTTC
d_call: TRBD2; v_call: TRBV4-2; clone_size: NA; j_call: TRBJ2-3; cdr3_aa: CASSQGMGGGVGTDTQYF; cdr3_nt: TGTGCCAGCAGCCAAGGAATGGGGGGGGGAGTGGGCACAGATACGCAGTATTTT
d_call: TRBD1; v_call: TRBV6-5; clone_size: NA; j_call: TRBJ2-1; cdr3_aa: CATIRDRGNNEQFF; cdr3_nt: TGTGCCACGATCCGGGACAGGGGGAACAATGAGCAGTTCTTC
d_call: TRBD2; v_call: TRBV14; clone_size: NA; j_call: TRBJ2-1; cdr3_aa: CASSRGTSGTGEQFF; cdr3_nt: TGTGCCAGCAGCCGCGGGACTAGCGGGACCGGGGAGCAGTTCTTC
d_call: TRBD1; v_call: TRBV7-9; clone_size: NA; j_call: TRBJ1-4; cdr3_aa: CASSFWTGEEKLFF; cdr3_nt: TGTGCCAGCAGCTTTTGGACAGGAGAGGAAAAACTGTTTTTT
d_call: TRBD1; v_call: TRBV29-1; clone_size: once; j_call: TRBJ1-1; cdr3_aa: CSTRQGNTEAFF; cdr3_nt: TGCAGCACCAGACAGGGTAACACTGAAGCTTTCTTT
d_call: NA; v_call: TRBV19; clone_size: once; j_call: TRBJ2-2; cdr3_aa: CASSSRERSTGELFF; cdr3_nt: TGTGCCAGTAGTTCGAGGGAAAGATCAACCGGGGAGCTGTTTTTT
d_call: TRBD1; v_call: TRBV18; clone_size: NA; j_call: TRBJ2-7; cdr3_aa: CASSPPGTGTYEQYF; cdr3_nt: TGTGCCAGCTCACCGCCGGGGACAGGGACCTACGAGCAGTACTTC
d_call: TRBD1; v_call: TRBV5-4; clone_size: NA; j_call: TRBJ2-7; cdr3_aa: CASSWPGTDEQYF; cdr3_nt: TGTGCCAGCAGCTGGCCCGGGACAGACGAGCAGTACTTC
d_call: TRBD2; v_call: TRBV5-1; clone_size: NA; j_call: TRBJ2-1; cdr3_aa: CASSPGLAYYNEQFF; cdr3_nt: TGCGCCAGCAGTCCGGGACTAGCGTATTACAATGAGCAGTTCTTC
d_call: TRBD2; v_call: TRBV7-3; clone_size: NA; j_call: TRBJ2-2; cdr3_aa: CASSPGTSRGVTGELFF; cdr3_nt: TGTGCCAGCAGCCCCGGGACTAGCCGGGGAGTTACCGGGGAGCTGTTTTTT
d_call: TRBD2; v_call: TRBV5-1; clone_size: NA; j_call: TRBJ2-7; cdr3_aa: CASSLLAGGGAEQYF; cdr3_nt: TGCGCCAGCAGCTTACTCGCGGGGGGGGGCGCGGAGCAGTACTTC
d_call: NA; v_call: TRBV6-5; clone_size: NA; j_call: TRBJ1-1; cdr3_aa: CASSYSLTGITEAFF; cdr3_nt: TGTGCCAGCAGTTACTCGCTTACAGGGATCACTGAAGCTTTCTTT
d_call: TRBD2; v_call: TRBV5-5; clone_size: NA; j_call: TRBJ2-5; cdr3_aa: CASSPGGVLAAGTQYF; cdr3_nt: TGTGCCAGCAGCCCGGGAGGTGTTCTAGCGGCCGGGACCCAGTACTTC
d_call: NA; v_call: TRBV4-3; clone_size: NA; j_call: TRBJ1-5; cdr3_aa: CASSQSTWQGQPQHF; cdr3_nt: TGCGCCAGCAGCCAATCTACTTGGCAGGGGCAGCCCCAGCATTTT
d_call: TRBD1; v_call: TRBV11-3; clone_size: NA; j_call: TRBJ2-7; cdr3_aa: CASSLGTGGYEQYF; cdr3_nt: TGTGCCAGCAGCTTGGGGACAGGGGGGTACGAGCAGTACTTC
d_call: NA; v_call: TRBV5-4; clone_size: NA; j_call: TRBJ1-3; cdr3_aa: CASSLGGPAGDTIYF; cdr3_nt: TGTGCCAGCAGCTTGGGGGGCCCGGCGGGGGACACCATATATTTT
d_call: NA; v_call: TRBV24-1; clone_size: NA; j_call: TRBJ2-5; cdr3_aa: CATSDSAGQETQYF; cdr3_nt: TGTGCCACCAGTGATTCAGCAGGACAAGAGACCCAGTACTTC
d_call: TRBD1; v_call: TRBV2; clone_size: NA; j_call: TRBJ2-3; cdr3_aa: CASNNQGVTDTQYF; cdr3_nt: TGTGCCAGCAACAATCAGGGGGTTACAGATACGCAGTATTTT
d_call: NA; v_call: TRBV25-1; clone_size: NA; j_call: TRBJ2-2; cdr3_aa: CASSGWSGLTQNTGELFF; cdr3_nt: TGTGCCAGCAGTGGCTGGTCAGGATTAACCCAAAACACCGGGGAGCTGTTTTTT
d_call: TRBD2; v_call: TRBV5-1; clone_size: NA; j_call: TRBJ2-1; cdr3_aa: CASRPGLAPPEEQFF; cdr3_nt: TGCGCCAGCAGACCGGGACTAGCGCCACCGGAGGAGCAGTTCTTC
d_call: NA; v_call: TRBV5-1; clone_size: NA; j_call: TRBJ2-1; cdr3_aa: CASFFSPGSPAEQFF; cdr3_nt: TGCGCCAGCTTTTTTTCCCCCGGGAGCCCTGCTGAGCAGTTCTTC
d_call: TRBD1; v_call: TRBV20-1; clone_size: NA; j_call: TRBJ1-5; cdr3_aa: CSASTRGNQPQHF; cdr3_nt: TGCAGTGCTAGTACCAGGGGGAACCAGCCCCAGCATTTT